Sequencing of this T cell receptor (beta chain) was carried out in a study of CD8+ T cells in alopecia areata. Across the study: Female C3H/HeJ mice aged roughly 7-11 weeks received skin from roughly 6-13-month-old C3H/HeJ donors with spontaneous alopecia.

The pooled cutaneous lymph node cells were sorted using several markers (CD4, CD8alpha, NKG2D, NKG2ACE and others). Remarks on this clone: Its antigen is as yet unknown. Germline and genes: mouse. The read comes to an end 4 residues before the CDR3 does, leaving the germline J gene to fill in the end. The sample contains more than one DNA sequence encoding this CDR3.

The CDR3 has 15 amino acids. Trimming at V came to 3 bases and at J to 0 bases, leaving 4 bases not matched to a gene. CDR1 FNHDT and CDR2 SITEND come from the germline V gene (reference sequence). Regarding the study as a whole: For lesional scalp, especially alopecia totalis/universalis, clonality was higher than in normal scalp.

Extraction and reverse transcription of RNA yielded cDNA as the sequencing template. The method was immunoSEQ multiplex PCR; TCRdb's version includes in-frame clones alone and lacks a portion of them. The data show about 270,000 clones, with none appearing a single time. The chain couples TRBV19 to TRBJ2-7, with TRBD2 matching over 9 bases. This sequence was found in a C3H/HeJ mouse with alopecia areata. As its MHC haplotype, the strain has H2-k. Sequencing was performed on CD4+ T cells sorted from a lymph node. The part of the CDR3 DNA that was read is TGTGCCAGCAGTAGACTGGGGGCGAGCTCCTAT. Translated, it gives CASSRLGASSY. In full, the CDR3 reads CASSRLGASSYEQYF.